Presented here are 24 T cell receptor beta chains from one specimen sequenced in a study of CXCR3-negative and CXCR3-positive naive CD8 T cells. The study, taken as a whole, reports: Naive cells positive for CXCR3 carried more hydrophobic TRB CDR3s than CXCR3-negative ones.

Their cognate antigens are unknown. UMI-labeled 5' RACE TRB cDNA libraries were prepared from the cells. TCRdb re-called the 5' RACE reads; one entry per CDR3 protein, DNA not given. Recorded for this sample: roughly 8,100 distinct CDR3 sequences. Sequenced sample: naive CXCR3+ CD8+ T cells from blood. Subset described: CD45RO-CCR7+CD27+CD95- naive CD8+ T cells expressing CXCR3 (TNR3+). The source of these receptors is a human donor in good health. Some clones in this sample may be carry-over from other donors' samples.

By frequency, this clonotype registers medium-sized. This rearrangement joins TRBV29-1 to TRBJ1-5; the D call from TCRdb, TRBD1, cannot be confirmed without DNA. CDR3 length: 13 residues. The germline CDR1 and CDR2 sequences are SQVTM and ANQGSEA. The CDR3 here is CSVYAGSNQPQHF.

The chain has TRBV5-1 and TRBJ2-7; TCRdb's assignment of TRBD1 cannot be checked, as there is no DNA. This CDR3 is built from 14 residues. Germline loops: CDR1 SGHRS, CDR2 YFSETQ. The CDR3 loop is CASHPGQGASEQYF. The full variable domain, its missing parts supplied by reference TRBV5-1 and TRBJ2-7, is KAGVTQTPRYLIKTRGQQVTLSCSPISGHRSVSWYQQTPGQGLQFLFEYFSETQRNKGNFPGRFSGRQFSNSRSEMNVSTLELGDSALYLCASHPGQGASEQYFGPGTRLTVT.

This clonotype is classed as medium-sized (0.01 to 0.1%) by frequency. This chain connects TRBV29-1 to TRBJ2-7; TCRdb's assignment of TRBD1 cannot be checked, as there is no DNA. CDR3 length: 14 amino acids. From germline, CDR1 is SQVTM and CDR2 ANQGSEA. The CDR3 loop is CSVEGWGTGTEQYF.

The rearrangement joins TRBV28 to TRBJ2-2. The germline V gene has CDR1 MDHEN and CDR2 SYDVKM. This CDR3 is 12 amino acids long. The CDR3 is CASSFRAGELFF.

This clonotype is called medium-sized based on its frequency. The chain recombines TRBV4-2 with TRBJ1-6; TCRdb's assignment of TRBD1 cannot be checked, as there is no DNA. CDR1 and CDR2 (germline): LGHNA, YNFKEQ. The CDR3 is 14 residues long. The CDR3 reads CASSQAGDNSPLHF.

This clonotype shows up as medium-sized by frequency. V usage is TRBV5-1 and J usage is TRBJ2-7. The germline gives CDR1 SGHRS, CDR2 YFSETQ. There are 13 residues in the CDR3. The CDR3 region is CASSLGQSYEQYF. Full variable domain (remainder filled in from reference TRBV5-1 and TRBJ2-7): KAGVTQTPRYLIKTRGQQVTLSCSPISGHRSVSWYQQTPGQGLQFLFEYFSETQRNKGNFPGRFSGRQFSNSRSEMNVSTLELGDSALYLCASSLGQSYEQYFGPGTRLTVT.

This clonotype is classed as medium-sized by frequency. The rearrangement uses TRBV20-1 and TRBJ2-5; TCRdb's D gene call, TRBD2, goes unchecked for lack of DNA. The CDR3 runs to 14 residues. Per the germline V gene, CDR1 is DFQATT and CDR2 is SNEGSKA (reference sequence). The CDR3 is CSARDGPWTETQYF.

The chain has TRBV28 and TRBJ2-3; without DNA, the TCRdb call of TRBD2 cannot be checked. The CDR3 extends over 17 amino acids. Germline V gene data show CDR1 as MDHEN and CDR2 as SYDVKM. CDR3 protein: CASSARLAGIRTDTQYF. Using reference TRBV28 and TRBJ2-3 for the parts outside the CDR3, the full variable domain is DVKVTQSSRYLVKRTGEKVFLECVQDMDHENMFWYRQDPGLGLRLIYFSYDVKMKEKGDIPEGYSVSREKKERFSLILESASTNQTSMYLCASSARLAGIRTDTQYFGPGTRLTVL.

The CDR3 loop is CSVDGAPPDTQYF. The chain carries TRBV29-1 and TRBJ2-3; TCRdb designates TRBD1, a call that cannot be tested without DNA. Germline CDR1 and CDR2: SQVTM and ANQGSEA. The CDR3 is 13 amino acids.

The chain has TRBV11-2 and TRBJ2-7; absent DNA, TCRdb's TRBD1 call cannot be checked. This CDR3 comprises 15 residues. CDR1 is SGHAT and CDR2 is FQNNGV in the germline V gene. The CDR3 loop is CASSVAAGVPYEQYF.

This clonotype is called large (0.1 to 1%) based on its frequency. The gene calls are TRBV13 and TRBJ2-5. The CDR3 extends over 13 amino acids. Germline V lookup: CDR1 PRHDT, CDR2 FYEKMQ (reference sequence). The CDR3 sequence: CASSFGAEETQYF.

The V and J genes are TRBV20-1 and TRBJ2-1; the TRBD2 assignment by TCRdb is unverifiable without DNA. Germline assignment: CDR1 DFQATT and CDR2 SNEGSKA (reference sequence). The CDR3 loop spans 14 amino acids. The CDR3 loop is CSARGLAGYNEQFF.

This clonotype counts as medium-sized (0.01 to 0.1%) by frequency. The chain links TRBV5-8 to TRBJ2-1; TCRdb gives TRBD2 as the D gene, but with no DNA this cannot be confirmed. Germline-derived CDR1 and CDR2 are SGHTS and YDEGEE. This CDR3 comprises 15 residues. The CDR3 loop reads CASPQAGGGYNEQFF.

The chain recombines TRBV6-1 with TRBJ2-3; as DNA is missing, the TRBD2 call by TCRdb cannot be tested. Germline CDR1 is MNHNS and CDR2 is SASEGT. This CDR3 is 15 amino acids long. CDR3 protein: CASKLAGARADTQYF.

The rearrangement links TRBV4-2 to TRBJ2-7. The CDR3 contains 13 residues. Germline V lookup: CDR1 LGHNA, CDR2 YNFKEQ. The CDR3 loop reads CASSQERSYEQYF.

This clonotype counts as medium-sized by frequency. The J gene is TRBJ1-3, the V gene TRBV6-5; TCRdb's D call, TRBD1, is unchecked because there is no DNA. The CDR3 extends over 15 amino acids. Germline assignment: CDR1 MNHEY and CDR2 SVGAGI. CDR3 region: CASSPDGFSGNTIYF.

The chain couples TRBV29-1 to TRBJ2-1; TCRdb outputs TRBD2, but without DNA this stays unchecked. Germline CDR1 reads SQVTM; CDR2 reads ANQGSEA. The CDR3 is made up of 13 amino acids. CDR3 residues: CSVGVSGNNEQFF.

The chain joins TRBV5-4 to TRBJ2-2. The length of the CDR3 is 15 residues. Germline V gives CDR1 SGHNT, CDR2 YYREEE (reference sequence). The CDR3 protein is CASSWDGANTGELFF.

This clonotype ranks as medium-sized (0.01 to 0.1%) in terms of frequency. The rearrangement joins TRBV10-3 to TRBJ2-3; with no DNA, the TCRdb D assignment of TRBD2 cannot be verified. This CDR3 region has 17 residues. Germline loops: CDR1 ENHRY, CDR2 SYGVKD. CDR3 protein: CAISESLAGGLTDTQYF.

This clonotype ranks as medium-sized in terms of frequency. The chain uses TRBV29-1 and TRBJ2-7; as DNA is missing, the TRBD1 call by TCRdb cannot be tested. Germline-derived CDR1 and CDR2 are SQVTM and ANQGSEA. The CDR3 runs 12 residues. CDR3 region: CSGTDWGYEQYF.

By frequency, this clonotype registers medium-sized (0.01 to 0.1%). This chain uses TRBV29-1 with TRBJ2-3; checking the TCRdb D call of TRBD1 is not possible without DNA. Per the germline V gene, CDR1 is SQVTM and CDR2 is ANQGSEA. The CDR3 loop spans 12 amino acids. The CDR3 loop reads CSVPQVADTQYF.

This clonotype is identified as medium-sized (0.01 to 0.1%) from frequency. The J gene is TRBJ2-3, the V gene TRBV6-5; TCRdb gives TRBD2 as the D gene, but with no DNA this cannot be confirmed. This CDR3 comprises 17 residues. Germline-derived CDR1 and CDR2 are MNHEY and SVGAGI. CDR3 amino acids: CASSFQAAVPGGDTQYF.

The chain combines TRBV5-1 with TRBJ2-7; there is no DNA to check the TCRdb D call of TRBD1. CDR3 size: 14 residues. The V gene's germline CDR1 is SGHRS and CDR2 YFSETQ. The chain's CDR3 is CASSPGQGRDEQYF.

This clonotype is medium-sized by frequency. The chain couples TRBV29-1 to TRBJ2-7; TCRdb picks TRBD2, but there is no DNA to check that call. Germline V gene sequence: CDR1 SQVTM, CDR2 ANQGSEA. The CDR3 covers 13 residues. CDR3 region: CSVVASGSYEQYF.